The next 23 T cell receptor beta chains were all read from a single sample in a study of metastatic and nonmetastatic thyroid tumors. TCRdb re-analyzed the PCR reads through MiXCR. The sample includes roughly 46,000 clones, around 23% of them seen just once. Before thyroid surgery, none of the patients had received any treatment. Sequenced material: blood. The receptors here all came from a male donor with papillary thyroid cancer or a benign thyroid nodule (not recorded which). Some clones in this sample may be carry-over from other donors' samples.

In its sample, this clone was seen many times. The chain uses TRBV5-1 and TRBJ2-7, with D perhaps matching TRBD2 (6 bases). Trimming stripped 4 bases from V and 3 bases from J, with 11 bases between. CDR1 and CDR2 from the germline V gene are SGHRS and YFSETQ. The CDR3 totals 13 residues. The CDR3 is CASSAGGYYEQYF. In DNA form, the CDR3 reads TGCGCCAGCAGCGCAGGAGGGTACTACGAGCAGTACTTC.

The V and J genes are TRBV6-1 and TRBJ1-1; no clear D. V dropped 5 bases and J dropped 2 bases, with 15 bases sitting between them. Germline CDR1 and CDR2: MNHNS and SASEGT. This CDR3 region has 15 residues. CDR3 region: CASSRSPEGNTEAFF. DNA for the CDR3: TGTGCCAGCAGTCGCTCACCGGAGGGAAACACTGAAGCTTTCTTT.

This clone has ten or more counts. The CDR3, as DNA: TGCAGTGCTAGAGCGTTAAGCGGAGGAGAAATGAATGAGCAGTTCTTC. It yields the protein CSARALSGGEMNEQFF. This chain connects TRBV20-1 to TRBJ2-1, with D perhaps matching TRBD2 (5 bases). The CDR3 extends over 16 amino acids. From germline, CDR1 is DFQATT and CDR2 SNEGSKA (reference sequence). V lost 1 base and J lost 7, with 20 bases in between.

This chain joins TRBV20-1 and TRBJ2-2; D perhaps matches TRBD1 (6 bases). CDR1 and CDR2 from the germline V gene are DFQATT and SNEGSKA (reference sequence). Trimming removed 5 bases at V and 0 bases at J, with 16 bases between. The CDR3 sequence is 16 residues long. DNA for the CDR3: TGCAGTGCTCCGACCAGGGGATTAGCGAACACCGGGGAGCTGTTTTTT. This gives the protein CSAPTRGLANTGELFF.

The chain combines TRBV6-1 with TRBJ1-5; TRBD1 matches at 10 bases. The germline CDR1 and CDR2 sequences are MNHNS and SASEGT. The CDR3 is made up of 14 amino acids. The trim removed 6 bases at V and 6 bases at J, leaving 5 bases unmatched. CDR3 sequence reads: CASSPGQGGQPQHF. The CDR3 nucleotides are TGTGCCAGCAGCCCCGGACAGGGGGGTCAGCCCCAGCATTTT.

This clone was detected many times. The CDR3 DNA is TGTGCCAGCAGCGAGGACAGTGAAGCTTTCTTT. Translated, it gives CASSEDSEAFF. The chain carries TRBV3-1 and TRBJ1-1; maybe TRBD1 (6 bases). Germline values: CDR1 LGHDT, CDR2 YNNKEL (reference sequence). The ends were cut back, 5 bases at V and 7 bases at J, with 8 bases in the middle. This CDR3 comprises 11 residues. The full variable domain, completed using reference TRBV3-1 and TRBJ1-1, is DTAVSQTPKYLVTQMGNDKSIKCEQNLGHDTMYWYKQDSKKFLKIMFSYNNKELIINETVPNRFSPKSPDKAHLNLHINSLELGDSAVYFCASSEDSEAFFGQGTRLTVV.

Note on this clone: It is likely a read error, because the conserved phenylalanine at the end of the CDR3 is missing. The V call is TRBV11-1, the J call TRBJ1-6; D perhaps matches TRBD1 (5 bases). The V gene's germline CDR1 is SGHAT and CDR2 FQDESV (reference sequence). The length of the CDR3 is 16 residues. V lost 1 base to trimming and J lost 9 bases, with 16 bases between them. CDR3 amino acids: CASSLVVRQSGSPLHS. The CDR3 DNA reads as TGTGCCAGCAGCTTAGTTGTACGACAGTCGGGTTCACCCCTCCACTCT.

This clone has more than one count but fewer than ten. The genes are TRBV6-1 and TRBJ2-7; 7 bases match TRBD1. Germline trimming cut 8 bases from V and 1 base from J; bases unmatched to any gene: 5. CDR3 length: 13 amino acids. In germline, CDR1 is MNHNS, CDR2 SASEGT. CDR3 sequence (DNA): TGTGCCAGCCGACCGGGACAGTCCTACGAGCAGTACTTC. Translating gives CASRPGQSYEQYF.

V is TRBV6-2 or TRBV6-3 and J is TRBJ2-7; a weak D match, TRBD2 (6 bases). With 6 bases removed from V and 0 bases from J, the gap between germline ends came to 18 bases. CDR3 length equals 16 residues. The germline CDR1 and CDR2 sequences are MNHEY and SVGEGT. This chain's CDR3 is CASSYGTGYSSYEQYF. Here the CDR3 DNA reads TGTGCCAGCAGCTACGGGACTGGTTATAGCTCCTACGAGCAGTACTTC.

There are many counts of this clone. CDR3: CASSELSGTSGYNEQFF. The CDR3 region has the DNA TGCGCCAGCAGCGAGTTATCCGGGACTAGCGGCTACAATGAGCAGTTCTTC. This chain uses TRBV5-1 with TRBJ2-1, with TRBD2 matching 11 bases. J was trimmed by 3 bases and V by 4 bases; bases with no gene match: 9. There are 17 residues in the CDR3. CDR1 is SGHRS and CDR2 is YFSETQ in the germline V gene.

The chain joins TRBV7-9 to TRBJ2-7; D is possibly TRBD1 (5 bases). The CDR3 length is 13 residues. V lost 1 base, J lost 2 bases, and 6 bases lay in between. CDR1 is SEHNR, CDR2 FQNEAQ, per germline (reference sequence). Here the CDR3 reads CASSLGQPYEQYF. In DNA, the CDR3 is TGTGCCAGCAGCTTAGGACAGCCCTACGAGCAGTACTTC.

The CDR3 DNA follows: TGTGCCAGCAGCCGAGACAGGGACTACGAGCAGTACTTC. This codes for CASSRDRDYEQYF. The rearrangement uses TRBV7-3 and TRBJ2-7; 7 positions agree with TRBD1. The CDR3 extends over 13 amino acids. CDR1 and CDR2 (germline): SGHTA, FQGTGA. After removal of 5 bases from V and 3 bases from J, the junction contained 4 bases not matched to a gene.

This clone was detected many times. The CDR3 reads CASSFGYYEQYF. CDR3 nucleotide sequence: TGCGCCAGCAGCTTTGGCTACTACGAGCAGTACTTC. The J gene is TRBJ2-7, the V gene TRBV5-1; D is ambiguous. This CDR3 region has 12 residues. V was clipped by 2 bases and J by 3 bases, with 6 bases between them. CDR1 and CDR2 from the germline V gene are SGHRS and YFSETQ.

This clone showed up many times. This chain connects TRBV3-1 to TRBJ2-1, with D possibly matching TRBD2 (6 bases). Germline assignment: CDR1 LGHDT and CDR2 YNNKEL (reference sequence). The CDR3 totals 15 residues. V gave up 0 bases and J gave up 8 bases, with 14 bases separating them. The CDR3 loop is CASSQESASVYEQFF. The CDR3 DNA is TGTGCCAGCAGCCAAGAAAGCGCTAGCGTGTATGAGCAGTTCTTC.

The rearrangement links TRBV6-4 to TRBJ2-3, with 11 bases identical to TRBD2. The V gene end was trimmed by 6 bases and the J gene end by 1 base; junction bases not matched to a gene: 3. Germline-derived CDR1 and CDR2 are MRHNA and SNTAGT. This CDR3 contains 15 residues. Here the CDR3 reads CASRELAGGTDTQYF. In DNA form, the CDR3 reads TGTGCCAGCAGGGAACTAGCGGGGGGCACAGATACGCAGTATTTT.

The V call is TRBV6-2 or TRBV6-3, the J call TRBJ1-5; a weak D match, TRBD1 (5 bases). The CDR3 sequence is 13 residues long. Trimming took off 4 bases at V and 7 bases at J, with 11 bases between the two ends. The germline V gene has CDR1 MNHEY and CDR2 SVGEGT. As DNA, the CDR3 is TGTGCCAGCAGTTCCCAGGGATCCCAGCCCCAGCATTTT. Amino acid sequence: CASSSQGSQPQHF.

The count of this clone is one. This chain uses TRBV7-6 with TRBJ2-1, with TRBD2 matching 12 bases. The J segment lost 5 bases and the V segment lost 1 base, leaving 9 bases of the junction unmatched. In germline, CDR1 is SGHVS, CDR2 FNYEAQ. CDR3 length: 18 amino acids. The CDR3, as DNA: TGTGCCAGCAGCTTAGGGGACCCGGGACTAGCGGGTAACAATGAGCAGTTCTTC. This codes for CASSLGDPGLAGNNEQFF.

CDR3 loop: CASSQVLAGITYEQYF. CDR3 sequence (DNA): TGCGCCAGCAGCCAAGTTCTAGCGGGGATAACCTACGAGCAGTACTTC. The chain couples TRBV4-1 to TRBJ2-7; 9 positions agree with TRBD2. This CDR3 has 16 residues. The V segment lost 1 base and the J segment 2 bases; nucleotides outside the gene matches: 6. Germline V gives CDR1 MGHRA, CDR2 YSYEKL.

This chain connects TRBV29-1 to TRBJ2-1; TRBD2 agrees at 11 bases. This CDR3 has 16 amino acids. In germline, CDR1 is SQVTM, CDR2 ANQGSEA. The V and J ends lost 3 bases and 0 bases, in that order; junction bases with no gene match: 4. The DNA of the CDR3 is TGCAGCGTTGACGGACTAGCGGGCCGCTCCTACAATGAGCAGTTCTTC. It encodes CSVDGLAGRSYNEQFF.

This rearrangement joins TRBV19 to TRBJ1-1; D gene ambiguous. Germline V gives CDR1 LNHDA, CDR2 SQIVND (reference sequence). The CDR3 consists of 17 residues. V lost 5 bases and J 4 bases, leaving 23 bases between the germline ends. The CDR3 region has the DNA TGTGCCAGTAGTCATACGGGCCGCCGGACGAGAACCACTGAAGCTTTCTTT. As protein: CASSHTGRRTRTTEAFF.

Only one count was recorded for this clone. V and J are TRBV19 and TRBJ1-1; tentative D call: TRBD1 (6 bases). Germline assignment: CDR1 LNHDA and CDR2 SQIVND (reference sequence). The CDR3 is made up of 16 amino acids. V was shortened by 3 bases and J by 4 bases, with 18 bases between the two germline ends. CDR3 protein: CASSIRFGGSSTEAFF. CDR3 DNA sequence: TGTGCCAGTAGTATCAGATTTGGGGGCAGTTCCACTGAAGCTTTCTTT.

This clone was seen many times. V gene TRBV10-3 combines with J gene TRBJ2-5, with D perhaps matching TRBD2 (6 bases). Germline V CDR1 and CDR2: ENHRY, SYGVKD. V gave up 6 bases and J gave up 4 bases, with 12 bases separating them. This CDR3 contains 13 residues. As DNA, the CDR3 is TGTGCCATCAGCCCGGGGGAGGTAGAGACCCAGTACTTC. Its protein product is CAISPGEVETQYF.

This clone appeared many times. V usage is TRBV7-2 and J usage is TRBJ2-7; TRBD2 agrees at 13 bases. The V and J ends lost 5 bases and 5 bases, in that order; junction bases with no gene match: 0. The CDR3 is 13 residues long. The germline V gene has CDR1 SGHTA and CDR2 FQGNSA. CDR3: CASSGLAGDEQYF. The CDR3 DNA reads as TGTGCCAGCAGCGGACTAGCGGGAGACGAGCAGTACTTC.